The rows below give T cell receptor beta chains drawn from one sample of a study of brain T cells in children with intractable seizures. Clones were read by immunoSEQ multiplex PCR, and TCRdb kept only the in-frame ones, dropping some. Altogether 300,000 to 400,000 clones are present, over 85% being singletons, with the ten largest covering roughly 6%. The source material was peripheral blood, sampled less than 6 months after surgery. All receptors derive from a boy in the first two years of life with tuberous sclerosis and intractable seizures. Both conserved end residues are part of each CDR3. Fields, in order: D gene, V gene, clone size, CDR3 length, J gene, CDR3 DNA, CDR3 protein. A D gene is named only where the DNA matches it firmly. Some rows have no size entry. The others give once, few or many, or a class for an expanded clone.

-,TRBV27,-,12,TRBJ2-5,TGTGCCAGCGGAAAAGCTCGGGAGACCCAGTACTTC,CASGKARETQYF
-,TRBV4-1,-,11,TRBJ2-1,TGCGCCAGCAGCCTTCACAATGAGCAGTTCTTC,CASSLHNEQFF
-,TRBV6-5,-,12,TRBJ2-1,TGTGCCAGCAGTACCTCTAGGAATGAGCAGTTCTTC,CASSTSRNEQFF
-,TRBV5-8,-,13,TRBJ2-5,TGTGCCAGCAGCTTGGCAGTTTTGGGGGCCCAGTACTTC,CASSLAVLGAQYF
-,TRBV9,-,17,TRBJ1-3,TGTGCCAGCAGCGTAGCAGTTGGATACAGCTCTGGAAACACCATATATTTT,CASSVAVGYSSGNTIYF
-,TRBV7-2,once,18,TRBJ1-4,TGTGCCAGCAGCTTATATGGCGGGGGATACTCAACTAATGAAAAACTGTTTTTT,CASSLYGGGYSTNEKLFF
-,TRBV2,-,14,TRBJ2-7,TGTGCCAGCACCGGGACGAGGAGCTCCTACGAGCAGTACTTC,CASTGTRSSYEQYF
-,TRBV6-5,-,16,TRBJ1-1,TGTGCCAGCAGTTACTCAAATAAACCGGGAGTAACTGAAGCTTTCTTT,CASSYSNKPGVTEAFF
-,TRBV9,-,14,TRBJ2-1,TGTGCCAGCAGCCCTAGTGGGGACTACAATGAGCAGTTCTTC,CASSPSGDYNEQFF
TRBD1,TRBV5-6,-,15,TRBJ2-7,TGTGCCAGCAGCCCACTCCGGGACAGGGCTTATGAGCAGTACTTC,CASSPLRDRAYEQYF
-,TRBV7-2,-,13,TRBJ1-5,TGTGCCAGCAGTTCGGGGGGGGGTCAGCCCCAGCATTTT,CASSSGGGQPQHF
TRBD1,TRBV11-2,-,17,TRBJ2-4,TGTGCCAGCAGCTTAAGTTTTTTCTCCAGGGGGCGAAACATTCAGTACTTC,CASSLSFFSRGRNIQYF
TRBD1,TRBV5-1,once,12,TRBJ1-1,TGCGCCAGCAGCTTAGACAGGGAGGTAGCTTTCTTT,CASSLDREVAFF
-,TRBV27,-,13,TRBJ1-5,TGTGCCAGCAGTTTATTTATTGGTCAGCCCCAGCATTTT,CASSLFIGQPQHF
TRBD2,TRBV7-6,-,17,TRBJ2-1,TGTGCCAGCAGCTTAGCGTTGGTAGCGGGAGATACCGATGAGCAGTTCTTC,CASSLALVAGDTDEQFF
-,TRBV29-1,-,13,TRBJ2-2,TGCAGCGTTGAAGATCTGACCACCGGGGAGCTGTTTTTT,CSVEDLTTGELFF
-,TRBV9,-,15,TRBJ2-7,TGTGCCAGCAGCCCCTCGGGTTCCGGTTCCTACGAGCAGTACTTC,CASSPSGSGSYEQYF
TRBD2,TRBV27,-,14,TRBJ2-7,TGTGCCAGCGCACAAACTAGCGGATCCTACGAGCAGTACTTC,CASAQTSGSYEQYF
TRBD2,TRBV7-3,-,16,TRBJ2-3,TGTGCCAGCAGCTTAGCTAGCGGGGGACTCACAGATACGCAGTATTTT,CASSLASGGLTDTQYF
-,TRBV12-3/TRBV12-4,-,12,TRBJ1-1,TGTGCCAGCAGTTTAGGGAACACTGAAGCTTTCTTT,CASSLGNTEAFF
TRBD2,TRBV19,-,16,TRBJ2-7,TGTGCCAGTAGTATAGGTCTAGCGGCCAGCTCCTACGAGCAGTACTTC,CASSIGLAASSYEQYF
TRBD1,TRBV6-2/TRBV6-3,-,12,TRBJ1-2,TGTGCCAGCAGCTGGACAGGATATGGCTACACCTTC,CASSWTGYGYTF
TRBD1,TRBV7-9,-,13,TRBJ2-1,TGTGCCAGCAGCGCGACAGGGGGCAATGAGCAGTTCTTC,CASSATGGNEQFF
TRBD2,TRBV5-1,-,14,TRBJ2-3,TGCGCCAGCAGAAAGCGGGGTCTGAGAGATACGCAGTATTTT,CASRKRGLRDTQYF
-,TRBV6-5,-,14,TRBJ2-7,TGTGCCAGCAGTTACAGGGGGTCCGCCTACGAGCAGTACTTC,CASSYRGSAYEQYF
-,TRBV5-5,-,12,TRBJ2-1,TGTGCCAGCAGCCCCGGGAACAATGAGCAGTTCTTC,CASSPGNNEQFF
-,TRBV7-3,-,13,TRBJ2-2,TGTGCCAGCAGCCCCTATTACACCGGGGAGCTGTTTTTT,CASSPYYTGELFF
-,TRBV6-6,-,15,TRBJ1-4,TGTGCCAGTTCCCGCCCTGGACAGCATAATGAAAATCTGTTTTTT,CASSRPGQHNENLFF
-,TRBV28,-,11,TRBJ1-1,TGTGCCAGCAGCCACATGGGGGGCGCTTTCTTT,CASSHMGGAFF
-,TRBV6-6,-,16,TRBJ1-1,TGTGCCAGCAGTTACTCTCAGTCTAGGGTGAACACTGAAGCTTTCTTT,CASSYSQSRVNTEAFF
-,TRBV15,-,12,TRBJ1-1,TGTGCCACCAGCAGAGGGGGGAATGAAGCTTTCTTT,CATSRGGNEAFF
-,TRBV7-9,-,15,TRBJ2-3,TGTGCCAGCAGCTCAGGTGGGGTCGGCACAGATACGCAGTATTTT,CASSSGGVGTDTQYF
-,TRBV10-1,-,19,TRBJ1-4,TGCGCCAGCAGTGCGGAAGGGGAATACAGGGAAGGAGTTAATGAAAAACTGTTTTTT,CASSAEGEYREGVNEKLFF
-,TRBV5-1,-,13,TRBJ2-7,TGCGCCAGCAGCTTTCAAAACAGCTACGAGCAGTACTTC,CASSFQNSYEQYF
TRBD1,TRBV9,-,14,TRBJ1-5,TGTGCCAGCAGCGCTGGGACAGCCCATCAGCCCCAGCATTTT,CASSAGTAHQPQHF
-,TRBV6-2/TRBV6-3,-,14,TRBJ1-3,TGTGCCAGCAGTTACTCGACAGGTGGAAACACCATATATTTT,CASSYSTGGNTIYF
-,TRBV5-6,-,14,TRBJ1-1,TGTGCCAGCAGCTTGGGTGGTAGTGGCACTGAAGCTTTCTTT,CASSLGGSGTEAFF
-,TRBV6-6,-,15,TRBJ2-2,TGTGCCAGCACTGACTCCCGGATAAACACCGGGGAGCTGTTTTTT,CASTDSRINTGELFF
TRBD1,TRBV3-1/TRBV3-2,-,16,TRBJ1-1,TGTGCCAGCAGCCCGGCGTCCGCAACAGGGGGCACTGAAGCTTTCTTT,CASSPASATGGTEAFF
TRBD1,TRBV28,-,15,TRBJ2-7,TGTGCCAGCAGTTTGGCGGGACAGGGAAGGGACGAGCAGTACTTC,CASSLAGQGRDEQYF
-,TRBV7-2,-,13,TRBJ1-2,TGTGCCAGCAGCTTAGCGACAGACTATGGCTACACCTTC,CASSLATDYGYTF
-,TRBV7-6,-,14,TRBJ2-1,TGTGCCAGCAGCGGCTCCGGGGCTGAGAATGAGCAGTTCTTC,CASSGSGAENEQFF
-,TRBV9,once,14,TRBJ1-2,TGTGCCAGCAGCGATGCCTCCGCTAACTATGGCTACACCTTC,CASSDASANYGYTF
TRBD1,TRBV28,once,15,TRBJ1-5,TGTGCCAGCACCCTGACAGGGGCTAGCAATCAGCCCCAGCATTTT,CASTLTGASNQPQHF
-,TRBV19,-,15,TRBJ1-5,TGTGCCAGTAGTAAAGCAGGGTTTAGCAATCAGCCCCAGCATTTT,CASSKAGFSNQPQHF
TRBD2,TRBV4-2,-,16,TRBJ2-1,TGTGCCAGCAGCCTGAACCCCGGCGGGAGGGACAATGAGCAGTTCTTC,CASSLNPGGRDNEQFF
-,TRBV11-3,-,11,TRBJ2-1,TGTGCCAGCACCGGGGACAATGAGCAGTTCTTC,CASTGDNEQFF
-,TRBV28,-,13,TRBJ2-7,TGTGCCAGCATTAGAGAAAGCTCCTACGAGCAGTACTTC,CASIRESSYEQYF
TRBD2,TRBV4-2,once,16,TRBJ2-7,TGTGCCAGCAGCCACTCCGGGACTAGTGGTACCTACGAGCAGTACTTC,CASSHSGTSGTYEQYF
-,TRBV10-3,-,18,TRBJ1-6,TGTGCCATCAGTGCTCGGGACGGACAAAGCTCCTATAATTCACCCCTCCACTTT,CAISARDGQSSYNSPLHF
TRBD1,TRBV11-2,-,13,TRBJ1-2,TGTGCCAGCATCGGGACAGGGTGGGATGGCTACACCTTC,CASIGTGWDGYTF
-,TRBV30,once,16,TRBJ2-1,TGTGCCTGGAGTGTATTACGCTGGTTCGTCTACAATGAGCAGTTCTTC,CAWSVLRWFVYNEQFF
-,TRBV3-1/TRBV3-2,-,15,TRBJ2-7,TGTGCCAGCAGCCAAGATGGGCAGGTTAACTACGAGCAGTACTTC,CASSQDGQVNYEQYF
-,TRBV5-8,-,13,TRBJ2-4,TGTGCCAGCAGCTTTCTTTTCCCGGGACGCCAGTACTTC,CASSFLFPGRQYF
TRBD1,TRBV27,-,13,TRBJ2-7,TGTGCCAGCAGTTTCGAGGGGGCCGGTGAGCAGTACTTC,CASSFEGAGEQYF
-,TRBV9,-,17,TRBJ1-4,TGTGCCAGCAGCTCCCGAGGGGGGCTCGGGGGGTATGAAAAACTGTTTTTT,CASSSRGGLGGYEKLFF
TRBD2,TRBV11-2,-,16,TRBJ2-2,TGTGCCAGCAGCCGAGGACTAGCGGGAGGCACCGGGGAGCTGTTTTTT,CASSRGLAGGTGELFF